Reported below is one T cell receptor beta chain. The data originate from a study of blood T cell repertoires in COVID-19. At the level of the study: The samples span acute and convalescent COVID-19 from the United States, Italy and Spain. T cells, B-cell-depleted T cells, or PBMCs provided the cDNA or gDNA that served as material.

Under the authors' procedure: Amplification with reference gene primers provided the estimates of nucleated cell counts. Assay used: immunoSEQ multiplex PCR; TCRdb lists only in-frame clones, some missing. V, J and clone size reflect that table, while D and trimming were determined from the DNA. The data show around 120,000 clones, with roughly 72% seen just once and roughly 6.2% held by the top ten. The sequencing input was peripheral blood. The source of this sequence is a man aged 80 or over with acute or convalescent COVID-19.

This CDR3 is CASAGTGRDTGELFF. CDR3 sequence (DNA): TGTGCCAGCGCCGGGACAGGGCGTGACACCGGGGAGCTGTTTTTT. The rearrangement uses TRBV6-6 and TRBJ2-2; 9 bases map to TRBD1. CDR1 and CDR2 (germline): MNHNY, SVGAGI (reference sequence). The CDR3 runs to 15 residues. V lost 8 bases, J lost 3 bases, and 7 bases stayed unmatched.